This TCR beta chain originates from a study of blood T cell repertoires in COVID-19 (TCRdb year 2020). About the study as a whole: Collaborator samples came from the United States, Italy and Spain and covered acute and convalescent phases of COVID-19. HLA class I and class II types, where available, came from metadata supplied by the sample provider rather than from assay-based typing. The samples were drawn from two sources: the first 160 participants of the ongoing ImmuneRACE study, and 1,200 or so subjects contributed by 6 global collaborators. The sample metadata nearly always contained a de-identified subject ID, COVID-19 status, age in years and sex. The prospective study material was composed of cDNA or gDNA derived from T cells, B-cell-depleted T cells, or PBMCs. Subjects who had been exposed to COVID-19, were actively infected with it, or had recovered from it provided the deeply sampled blood TCRbeta repertoires that made up the dataset. The repertoires were released in a freely available public database intended as a resource for research on the immune response to SARS-CoV-2. The paper as a whole reports these results and caveats: How much clinical and demographic metadata was included differed by source and by participant, and the metadata was provided uncurated.

Participants in the prospective study were enrolled through a virtual design, were aged about 18 to 100 years, and lived in 20 to 30 United States geographic areas. In the prospective study, participants were assigned to cohorts based on the clinical history participants reported in a screening survey and a study questionnaire. Each participant in the prospective study had whole blood, serum and a nasopharyngeal or oropharyngeal swab collected by mobile phlebotomists. Over a 2-month period, participants in the prospective study had the option of providing additional blood draws and questionnaires. Before DNA extraction, blood samples from the prospective study were shipped at room temperature or frozen. TCRbeta CDR3 regions were amplified from genomic DNA by means of the immunoSEQ Assay, a bias-controlled multiplex PCR. The authors' pipeline ran thus. The number of nucleated cells in each sample was estimated by amplification of reference gene primers within the assay. To quantify the absolute abundance of each unique TCRbeta CDR3 rearrangement, sequence reads were collapsed and filtered. For each sample, productive Simpson clonality was calculated as the square root of Simpson's diversity index over productive rearrangements. The clones in this table, taken by TCRdb from immuneACCESS, are in-frame only. Not every clone is retained; where verified, under half of the shortfall comes from an unresolved V gene, and the cause of the rest is unknown. The V and J calls and clone size are taken from that table; D and trimming were inferred from the DNA. This sample has around 150,000 clones in its table, and 84% of those were observed once. The ten largest clones take up about 3.7% of the sample.

V and J are truncated by 4 bases and 2 bases respectively, leaving an intervening sequence of 9 bases. The germline V gene (reference sequence) yields SEHNR for CDR1 and FQNEAQ for CDR2. Taken from cysteine to phenylalanine, the CDR3 has 14 residues. The kept DNA is CDR3 alone, 42 bases in frame from the first base. This clone is a singleton in its sample. Its antigen is currently not known. Base qualities were left out, and no much larger clone turns up one base away. Source material: PBMCs or T cells enriched from blood (not recorded which). The rearrangement joined TRBV7-9 to TRBJ1-3, with the identity of the D gene unclear. This clonotype was sampled from a woman between 50 and 59 years old with acute COVID-19. The sequenced DNA: TGTGCCAGCAGCTACGGCAGCGCTGGAAACACCATATATTTT. It translates to CASSYGSAGNTIYF.